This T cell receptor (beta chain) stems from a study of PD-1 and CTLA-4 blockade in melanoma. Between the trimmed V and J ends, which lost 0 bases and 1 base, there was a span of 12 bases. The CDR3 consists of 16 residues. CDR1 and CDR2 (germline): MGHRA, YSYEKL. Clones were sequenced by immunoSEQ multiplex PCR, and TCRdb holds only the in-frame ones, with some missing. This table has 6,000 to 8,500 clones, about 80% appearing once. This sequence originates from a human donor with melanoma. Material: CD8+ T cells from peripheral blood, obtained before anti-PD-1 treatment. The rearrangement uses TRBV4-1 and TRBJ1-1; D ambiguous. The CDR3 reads CASSQDPRGGNTEAFF. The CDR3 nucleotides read TGCGCCAGCAGCCAAGACCCCCGGGGAGGGAACACTGAAGCTTTCTTT.